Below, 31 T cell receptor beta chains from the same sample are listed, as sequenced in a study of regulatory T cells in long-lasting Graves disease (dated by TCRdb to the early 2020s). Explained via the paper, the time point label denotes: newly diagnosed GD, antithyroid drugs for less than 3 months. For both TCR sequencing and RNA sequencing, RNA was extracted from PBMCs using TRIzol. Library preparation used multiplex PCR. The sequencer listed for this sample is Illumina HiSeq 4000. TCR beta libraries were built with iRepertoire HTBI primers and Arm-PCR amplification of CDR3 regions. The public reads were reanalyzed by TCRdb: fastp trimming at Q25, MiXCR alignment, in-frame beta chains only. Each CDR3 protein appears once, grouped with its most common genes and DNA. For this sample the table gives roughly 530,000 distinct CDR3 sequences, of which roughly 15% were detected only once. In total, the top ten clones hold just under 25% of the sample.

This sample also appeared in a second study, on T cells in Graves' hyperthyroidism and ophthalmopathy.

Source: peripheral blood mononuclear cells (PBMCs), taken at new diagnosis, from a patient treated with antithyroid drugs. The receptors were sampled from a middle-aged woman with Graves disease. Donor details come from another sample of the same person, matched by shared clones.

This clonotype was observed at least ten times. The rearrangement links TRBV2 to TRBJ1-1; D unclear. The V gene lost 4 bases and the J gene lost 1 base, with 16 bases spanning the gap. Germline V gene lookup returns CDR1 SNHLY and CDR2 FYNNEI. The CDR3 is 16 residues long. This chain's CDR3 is CASSAPPIRGNTEAFF. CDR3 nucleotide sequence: TGTGCCAGCAGTGCCCCCCCGATTCGAGGGAACACTGAAGCTTTCTTT.

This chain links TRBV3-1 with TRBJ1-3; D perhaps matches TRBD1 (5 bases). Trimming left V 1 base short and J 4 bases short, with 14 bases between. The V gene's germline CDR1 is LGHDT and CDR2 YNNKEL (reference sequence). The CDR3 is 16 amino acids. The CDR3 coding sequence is TGTGCCAGCAGCCAAGCTGGGGGATTTGCCGGAAACACCATATATTTT. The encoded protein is CASSQAGGFAGNTIYF.

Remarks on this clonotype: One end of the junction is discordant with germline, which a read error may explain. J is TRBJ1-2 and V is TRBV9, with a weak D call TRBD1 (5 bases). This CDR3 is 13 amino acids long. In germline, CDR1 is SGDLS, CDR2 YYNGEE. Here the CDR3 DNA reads TGTGCCAGCAGCGTAGCCCCTAGAGGGGCCGTACTCTTC. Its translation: CASSVAPRGAVLF.

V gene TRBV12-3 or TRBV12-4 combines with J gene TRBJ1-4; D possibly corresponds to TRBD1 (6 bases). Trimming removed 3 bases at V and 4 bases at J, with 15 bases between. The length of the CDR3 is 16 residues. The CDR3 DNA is TGTGCCAGCAGTTTCAAAGGACAGTCGTATAATGAAAAACTGTTTTTT. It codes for CASSFKGQSYNEKLFF.

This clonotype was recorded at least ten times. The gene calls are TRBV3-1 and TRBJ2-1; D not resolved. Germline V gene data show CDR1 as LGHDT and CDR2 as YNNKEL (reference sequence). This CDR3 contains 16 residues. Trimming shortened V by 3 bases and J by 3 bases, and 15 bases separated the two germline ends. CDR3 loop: CASSQDGVEGYNEQFF. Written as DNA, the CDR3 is TGTGCCAGCAGCCAGGATGGAGTGGAAGGCTACAATGAGCAGTTCTTC.

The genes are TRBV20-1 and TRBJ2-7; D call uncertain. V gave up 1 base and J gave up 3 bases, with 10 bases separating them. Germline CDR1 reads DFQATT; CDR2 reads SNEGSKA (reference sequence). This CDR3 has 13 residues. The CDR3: CSARVEFGYEQYF. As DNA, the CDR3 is TGCAGTGCTAGAGTGGAGTTTGGCTACGAGCAGTACTTC.

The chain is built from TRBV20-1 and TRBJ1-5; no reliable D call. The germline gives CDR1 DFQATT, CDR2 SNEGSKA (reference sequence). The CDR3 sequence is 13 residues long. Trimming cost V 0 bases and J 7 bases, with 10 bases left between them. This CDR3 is CSARDPRGQPQHF. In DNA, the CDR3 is TGCAGTGCTAGAGATCCAAGAGGCCAGCCCCAGCATTTT.

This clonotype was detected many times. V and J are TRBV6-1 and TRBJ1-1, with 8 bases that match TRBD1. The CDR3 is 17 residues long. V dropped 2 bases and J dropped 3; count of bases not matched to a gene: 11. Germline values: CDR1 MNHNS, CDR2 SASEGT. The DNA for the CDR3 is TGTGCCAGCAGTGAAACCCCCTTGGGACAGGTCGACACTGAAGCTTTCTTT. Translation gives CASSETPLGQVDTEAFF.

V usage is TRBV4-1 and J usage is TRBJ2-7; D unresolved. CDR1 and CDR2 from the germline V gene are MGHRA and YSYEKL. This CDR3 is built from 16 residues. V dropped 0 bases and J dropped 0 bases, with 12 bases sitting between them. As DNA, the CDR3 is TGCGCCAGCAGCCAAGATCCCGGCATCAGCTCCTACGAGCAGTACTTC. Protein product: CASSQDPGISSYEQYF.

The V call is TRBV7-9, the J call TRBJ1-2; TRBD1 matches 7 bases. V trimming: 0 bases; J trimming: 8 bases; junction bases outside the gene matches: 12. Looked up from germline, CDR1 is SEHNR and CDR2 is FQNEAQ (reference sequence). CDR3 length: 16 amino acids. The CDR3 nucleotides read TGTGCCAGCAGCTTAGCGCTTGAGACAGGGAGCCAAGGCTACACCTTC. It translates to CASSLALETGSQGYTF.

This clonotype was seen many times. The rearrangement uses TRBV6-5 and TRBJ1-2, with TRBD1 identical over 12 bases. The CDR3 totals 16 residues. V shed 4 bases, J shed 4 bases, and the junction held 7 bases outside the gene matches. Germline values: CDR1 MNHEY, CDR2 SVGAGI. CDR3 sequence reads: CASSLQTGQGAYGYTF. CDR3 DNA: TGTGCCAGCAGTTTACAAACGGGACAGGGGGCCTATGGCTACACCTTC.

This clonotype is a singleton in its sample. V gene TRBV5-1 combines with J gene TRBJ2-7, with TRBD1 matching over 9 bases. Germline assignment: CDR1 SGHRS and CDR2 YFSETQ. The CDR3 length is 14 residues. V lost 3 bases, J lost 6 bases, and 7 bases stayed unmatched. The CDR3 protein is CASSSGDRVSEQYF. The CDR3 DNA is TGCGCCAGCAGCTCGGGGGACAGGGTATCCGAGCAGTACTTC.

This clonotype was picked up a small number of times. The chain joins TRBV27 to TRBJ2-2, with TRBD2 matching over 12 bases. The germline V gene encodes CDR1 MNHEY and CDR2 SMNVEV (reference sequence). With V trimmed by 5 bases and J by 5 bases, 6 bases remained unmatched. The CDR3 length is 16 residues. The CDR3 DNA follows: TGTGCCAGCAGTGTGAGGACTAGCGGGGCTACCGGGGAGCTGTTTTTT. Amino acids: CASSVRTSGATGELFF.

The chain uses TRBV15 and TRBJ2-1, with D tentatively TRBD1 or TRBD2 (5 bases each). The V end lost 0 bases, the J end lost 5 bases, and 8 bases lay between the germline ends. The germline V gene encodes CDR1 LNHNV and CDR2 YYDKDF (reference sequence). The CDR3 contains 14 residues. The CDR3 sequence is CATSREGTDNEQFF. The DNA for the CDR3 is TGTGCCACCAGCAGAGAAGGGACGGACAATGAGCAGTTCTTC.

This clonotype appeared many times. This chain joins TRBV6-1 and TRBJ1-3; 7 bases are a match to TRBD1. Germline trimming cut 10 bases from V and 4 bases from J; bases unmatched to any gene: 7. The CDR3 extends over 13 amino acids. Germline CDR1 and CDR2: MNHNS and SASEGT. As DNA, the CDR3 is TGTGCCACCCGACAGGGAACGGGAAACACCATATATTTT. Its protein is CATRQGTGNTIYF.

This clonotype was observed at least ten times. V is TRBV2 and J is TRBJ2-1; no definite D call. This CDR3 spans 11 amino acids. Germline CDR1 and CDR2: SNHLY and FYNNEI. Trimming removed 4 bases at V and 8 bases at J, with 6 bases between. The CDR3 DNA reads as TGTGCCAGCAGTGTGGGTCATGAGCAGTTCTTC. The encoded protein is CASSVGHEQFF.

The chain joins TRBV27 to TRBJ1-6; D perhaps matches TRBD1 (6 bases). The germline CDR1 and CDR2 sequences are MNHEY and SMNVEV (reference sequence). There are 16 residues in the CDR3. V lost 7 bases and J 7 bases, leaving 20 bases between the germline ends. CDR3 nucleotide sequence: TGTGCCAGCACTAACAACGGGACACATCGGAATTCACCCCTCCACTTT. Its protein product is CASTNNGTHRNSPLHF.

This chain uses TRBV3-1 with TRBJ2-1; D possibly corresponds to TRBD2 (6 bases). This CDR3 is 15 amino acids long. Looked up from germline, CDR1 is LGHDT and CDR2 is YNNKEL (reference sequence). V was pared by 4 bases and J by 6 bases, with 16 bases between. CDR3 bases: TGTGCCAGCAGCCCTTTTTTGGGGGGTGGCAATGAGCAGTTCTTC. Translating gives CASSPFLGGGNEQFF.

In nucleotides, the CDR3 is TGTGCCAGTAGTATCGACACCGGGGAGCTGTTTTTT. Translated: CASSIDTGELFF. This rearrangement joins TRBV19 to TRBJ2-2; D ambiguous. V lost 3 bases and J 3 bases, leaving 2 bases between the germline ends. The CDR3 has 12 amino acids. In germline, CDR1 is LNHDA, CDR2 SQIVND (reference sequence).

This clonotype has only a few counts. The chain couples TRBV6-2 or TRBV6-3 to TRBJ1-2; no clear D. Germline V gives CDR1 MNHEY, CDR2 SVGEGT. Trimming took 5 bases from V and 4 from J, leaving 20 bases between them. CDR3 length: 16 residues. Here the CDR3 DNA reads TGTGCCAGCAGTCTGGCGTACCCCCGGGTAATCTATGGCTACACCTTC. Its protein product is CASSLAYPRVIYGYTF.

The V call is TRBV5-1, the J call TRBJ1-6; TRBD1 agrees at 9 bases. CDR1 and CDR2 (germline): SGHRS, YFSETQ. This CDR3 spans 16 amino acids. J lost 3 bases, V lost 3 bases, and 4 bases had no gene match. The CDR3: CASSYSGQGYNSPLHF. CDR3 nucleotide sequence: TGCGCCAGCAGCTACTCGGGACAGGGCTATAATTCACCCCTCCACTTT.

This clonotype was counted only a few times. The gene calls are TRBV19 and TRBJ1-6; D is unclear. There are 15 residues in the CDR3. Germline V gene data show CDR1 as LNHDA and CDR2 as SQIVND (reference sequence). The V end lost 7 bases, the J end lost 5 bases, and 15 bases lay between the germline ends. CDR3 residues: CASITEAGNNSPLHF. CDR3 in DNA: TGTGCCAGTATCACCGAGGCGGGGAATAATTCACCCCTCCACTTT. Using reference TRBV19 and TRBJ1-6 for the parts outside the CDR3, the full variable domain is DGGITQSPKYLFRKEGQNVTLSCEQNLNHDAMYWYRQDPGQGLRLIYYSQIVNDFQKGDIAEGYSVSREKKESFPLTVTSAQKNPTAFYLCASITEAGNNSPLHFGNGTRLTVT.

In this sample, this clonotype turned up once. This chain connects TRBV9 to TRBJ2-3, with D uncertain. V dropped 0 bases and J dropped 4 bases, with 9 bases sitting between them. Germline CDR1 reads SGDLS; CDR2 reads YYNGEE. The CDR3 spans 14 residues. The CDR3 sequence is CASSVGGEADTQYF. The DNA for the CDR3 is TGTGCCAGCAGCGTAGGAGGAGAAGCAGATACGCAGTATTTT.

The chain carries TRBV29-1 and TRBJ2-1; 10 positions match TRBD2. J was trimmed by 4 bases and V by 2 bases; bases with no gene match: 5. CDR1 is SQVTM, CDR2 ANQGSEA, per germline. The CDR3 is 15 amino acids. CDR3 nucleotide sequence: TGCAGCGTTGAACTACTAGCGGGGCAATACAATGAGCAGTTCTTC. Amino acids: CSVELLAGQYNEQFF.

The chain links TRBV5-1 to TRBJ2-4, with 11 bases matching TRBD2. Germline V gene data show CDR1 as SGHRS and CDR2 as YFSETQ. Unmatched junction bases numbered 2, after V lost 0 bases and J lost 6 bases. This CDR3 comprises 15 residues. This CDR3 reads CASSLGTSGGNIQYF. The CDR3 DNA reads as TGCGCCAGCAGCTTGGGAACTAGCGGGGGAAACATTCAGTACTTC.

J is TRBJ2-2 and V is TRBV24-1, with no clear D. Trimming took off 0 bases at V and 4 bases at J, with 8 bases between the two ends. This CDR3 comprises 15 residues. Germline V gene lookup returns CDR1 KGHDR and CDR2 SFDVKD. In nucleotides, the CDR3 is TGTGCCACCAGTGATTTGCCCTGGGTCACCGGGGAGCTGTTTTTT. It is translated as CATSDLPWVTGELFF.

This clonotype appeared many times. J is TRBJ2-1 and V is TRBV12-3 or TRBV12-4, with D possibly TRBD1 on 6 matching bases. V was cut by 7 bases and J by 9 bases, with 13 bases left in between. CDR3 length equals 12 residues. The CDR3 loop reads CASTNRVGEQFF. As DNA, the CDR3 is TGTGCCAGCACCAACAGGGTCGGTGAGCAGTTCTTC.

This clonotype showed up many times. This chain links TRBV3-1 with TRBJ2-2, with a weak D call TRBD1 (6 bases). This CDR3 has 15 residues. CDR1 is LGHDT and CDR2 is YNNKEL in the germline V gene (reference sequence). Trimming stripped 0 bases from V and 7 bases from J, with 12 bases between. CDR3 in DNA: TGTGCCAGCAGCCAAGACCCGGCGACAGGCGGGGAGCTGTTTTTT. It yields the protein CASSQDPATGGELFF.

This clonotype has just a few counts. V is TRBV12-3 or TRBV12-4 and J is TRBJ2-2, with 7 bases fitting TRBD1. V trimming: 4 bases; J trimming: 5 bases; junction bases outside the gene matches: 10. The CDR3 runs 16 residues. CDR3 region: CASSSRGQGITGELFF. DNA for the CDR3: TGTGCCAGCAGTTCAAGGGGGCAGGGAATTACCGGGGAGCTGTTTTTT.

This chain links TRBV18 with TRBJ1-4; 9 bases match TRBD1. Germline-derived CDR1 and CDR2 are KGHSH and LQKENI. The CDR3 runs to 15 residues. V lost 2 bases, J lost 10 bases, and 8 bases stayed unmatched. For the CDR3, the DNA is TGTGCCAGCTCACCATCCCGGGACAGGGTAGGAAAACTGTTTTTT. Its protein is CASSPSRDRVGKLFF.

For the CDR3, the DNA is TGCGCCAGCAGCTTGTTGGGGACAGGGCCCTACGAGCAGTACTTC. Protein: CASSLLGTGPYEQYF. J is TRBJ2-7 and V is TRBV5-1, with 9 bases matching TRBD1. The germline gives CDR1 SGHRS, CDR2 YFSETQ. The CDR3 runs 15 residues. The J segment lost 2 bases and the V segment lost 1 base, leaving 4 bases of the junction unmatched.